This entry describes one T cell receptor beta chain. The record originates from a study of T-cell memory formation after mild COVID-19. Turning to the study itself: Each donor largely had its own TCR clusters.

Via MiXCR, TCRdb re-called the 5' RACE reads, giving one row per CDR3 protein. The table shows about 390,000 distinct CDR3 sequences, with around 20% occurring only once. Trimming removed 2 bases at V and 3 bases at J, with 3 bases between. CDR1 KGHDR and CDR2 SFDVKD come from the germline V gene. This CDR3 spans 12 amino acids. Source material: PBMCs or a T cell subset sorted from them (not recorded which). The chain combines TRBV24-1 with TRBJ1-2; no clear D. This TCR was recovered from an adult woman who had mild COVID-19 (a few samples of this study predate the infection). Cell type and time point are not known. The CDR3 DNA reads TGTGCCACCAGTGATTGGTACTATGGCTACACCTTC. It encodes CATSDWYYGYTF.